Detailed here is one T cell receptor (beta chain). Its antigen specificity is not known. Base-call qualities are not available, and no considerably larger clone is one nucleotide away. The sample is drawn from a study of blood T cell repertoires in COVID-19 (dated by TCRdb to about 2020). At the level of the whole study: Samples from collaborators originated in the United States, Italy and Spain and spanned both the acute and convalescent phases of COVID-19. The prospective study material was composed of cDNA or gDNA derived from T cells, B-cell-depleted T cells, or PBMCs. Subjects who had been exposed to COVID-19, were actively infected with it, or had recovered from it provided the deeply sampled blood TCRbeta repertoires that made up the dataset. The repertoires were made available in a free public database intended to serve as a resource for research on the immune response to SARS-CoV-2. The samples were drawn from two sources: the first 160 participants of the ongoing ImmuneRACE study, and approximately 1,300 subjects contributed by 6 global collaborators. Sample metadata almost always included a de-identified subject ID, COVID-19 status, age in years and sex. Where available, HLA class I and class II types were taken from metadata supplied by the sample provider and were not determined by assay-based typing.

Whole blood was collected in K2EDTA tubes by collaborating institutions according to the institutions' own protocols. For TCRbeta analysis, collaborators shipped samples as frozen whole blood, isolated PBMCs, or DNA extracted from either of those sample types. Results the study describes overall, beyond this receptor: The amount of clinical and demographic metadata varied by source and participant and was provided uncurated.

TCRbeta CDR3 regions were amplified from genomic DNA by means of the immunoSEQ Assay, a bias-controlled multiplex PCR. As for how the authors treated the data: Nucleated cell counts per sample were estimated from amplification of reference gene primers within the assay. Sequence reads were collapsed and filtered to measure the absolute abundance of every unique TCRbeta CDR3 rearrangement. For each sample, productive Simpson clonality was calculated by taking the square root of Simpson's diversity index across productive rearrangements. In TCRdb, the immuneACCESS table is reduced to in-frame sequences with V and J assigned. These tables do not hold every clone; where another copy was compared, an unresolved V gene accounts for under half, and the others remain unexplained. The DNA gave D and trimming, while V, J and clone size come from that table. For this sample the table gives 20,000 to 30,000 clones, of which roughly 92% were detected only once. The ten most abundant clones make up around 4% of the sample.

The CDR3 has 14 amino acids, counting the end cysteine and phenylalanine. CDR3 DNA only is kept here, 42 bases in frame from base 1. The trim is 6 bases for V and 2 bases for J, with a gap of 11 bases between the germline ends. For CDR1 and CDR2, the germline V gene lists MNHEY and SVGAGI. The sequencing input was peripheral blood. The receptor's source is a woman between 45 and 60 years old with active COVID-19. The chain links TRBV6-5 with TRBJ1-3; perhaps TRBD1 is the D gene, with 6 bases matching. The DNA is TGTGCCAGCAGACAGGGACTAACTGGAAACACCATATATTTT. Its protein reads: CASRQGLTGNTIYF.